This TCR beta chain is from a study of T-cell memory formation after mild COVID-19. Overall study results and limits: The study found balanced CD4/CD8 in clones contracting day 15 to 85 and a CD4+ lean in later expanders.

Constant-segment primers served in 5'RACE that generated TCR alpha and TCR beta cDNA libraries bearing sample barcodes and UMIs. TCRdb reprocessed the 5' RACE reads via MiXCR and lists one record per CDR3 protein. The table has just under 50,000 distinct CDR3 sequences, 10% to 15% seen once; the top ten hold around 26%. On this clonotype: The antigen is not known.

This TCR was recovered from a man aged 18 to 30 who had mild COVID-19 (a few samples of this study predate the infection). Cell type and time point are not known. Sequenced input: PBMCs or a T cell subset sorted from them (not recorded which).

The CDR3 DNA reads TGTGCCAGCAGTCCAACGGACAGGGGGCCCACAGATACGCAGTATTTT. Translated, it gives CASSPTDRGPTDTQYF. This chain joins TRBV6-5 and TRBJ2-3, with 11 bases matching TRBD1. Per the germline V gene, CDR1 is MNHEY and CDR2 is SVGAGI. CDR3 size: 16 residues. The V and J ends lost 5 bases and 2 bases, in that order; junction bases with no gene match: 6.